These T cell receptor beta chains were read from a single sample in a study of shared clonotypes between healthy human individuals. Data came from immunoSEQ multiplex PCR; TCRdb stores just in-frame clones and leaves some out. This sample has about 2.3 million clones, with approximately 93% found just once. Sample: naive CD4+ T cells from PBMCs. The source is a man aged 18 to 30 in good health. Some clones in this sample may be carry-over from other donors' samples. Each CDR3 is given with its conserved first and last residue. The order of the fields is V gene, J gene, D gene, CDR3 protein. The D gene is left open where the match is weak.

V gene: TRBV12-5; J gene: TRBJ2-2; D gene: TRBD1; CDR3 protein: CASGSGQGGTGELFF
V gene: TRBV7-3; J gene: TRBJ2-3; D gene: NA; CDR3 protein: CASSPRLGGTDTQYF
V gene: TRBV5-1; J gene: TRBJ2-2; D gene: NA; CDR3 protein: CASSLGDTNTGELFF
V gene: TRBV7-9; J gene: TRBJ2-3; D gene: NA; CDR3 protein: CASSLSPGASGTDTQYF
V gene: TRBV29-1; J gene: TRBJ1-1; D gene: NA; CDR3 protein: CSPRMGTEAFF
V gene: TRBV28; J gene: TRBJ1-2; D gene: NA; CDR3 protein: CASRTKGHLFNYGYTF
V gene: TRBV7-3; J gene: TRBJ2-2; D gene: TRBD2; CDR3 protein: CASSLGLAGSGELFF
V gene: TRBV7-3; J gene: TRBJ2-1; D gene: NA; CDR3 protein: CASSLDAWGNDEQFF
V gene: TRBV27; J gene: TRBJ2-7; D gene: TRBD1; CDR3 protein: CASGRTGAYEQYF
V gene: TRBV9; J gene: TRBJ2-7; D gene: NA; CDR3 protein: CASSADRISYEQYF
V gene: TRBV5-8; J gene: TRBJ2-7; D gene: TRBD1; CDR3 protein: CASRSGTGAFYEQYF
V gene: TRBV5-4; J gene: TRBJ2-3; D gene: NA; CDR3 protein: CASSLVGVTDTQYF
V gene: TRBV2; J gene: TRBJ2-7; D gene: NA; CDR3 protein: CASIKPLLYEQYF
V gene: TRBV27; J gene: TRBJ2-7; D gene: NA; CDR3 protein: CASRPESLGSYEQYF
V gene: TRBV7-9; J gene: TRBJ1-5; D gene: TRBD1; CDR3 protein: CASSSGDRAKFQHF
V gene: TRBV6-4; J gene: TRBJ1-1; D gene: NA; CDR3 protein: CASPKRKQGMNTEAFF
V gene: TRBV11-1; J gene: TRBJ1-2; D gene: TRBD1; CDR3 protein: CASSAWTGRGDGYTF
V gene: TRBV4-1; J gene: TRBJ2-2; D gene: NA; CDR3 protein: CASSQPRGQGQWVDTGELFF
V gene: TRBV4-1; J gene: TRBJ2-3; D gene: NA; CDR3 protein: CASSQAGAVFSTDTQYF
V gene: TRBV6-1; J gene: TRBJ2-7; D gene: NA; CDR3 protein: CASTTGARRTYEQYF
V gene: TRBV4-2; J gene: TRBJ2-3; D gene: NA; CDR3 protein: CASSQDGADTQYF
V gene: TRBV2; J gene: TRBJ1-2; D gene: NA; CDR3 protein: CASRLDKNYGYTF
V gene: TRBV7-2; J gene: TRBJ2-1; D gene: NA; CDR3 protein: CASSGTLRNEQFF
V gene: TRBV7-3; J gene: TRBJ2-5; D gene: TRBD1; CDR3 protein: CASSLVGTAQETQYF
V gene: TRBV5-4; J gene: TRBJ2-1; D gene: TRBD2; CDR3 protein: CASSSVEGLAGVYNEQFF
V gene: TRBV4-1; J gene: TRBJ1-3; D gene: TRBD1; CDR3 protein: CASSHPTGDSGNTIYF
V gene: TRBV15; J gene: TRBJ1-2; D gene: NA; CDR3 protein: CATSRDRGEGYTF
V gene: TRBV5-4; J gene: TRBJ2-5; D gene: TRBD2; CDR3 protein: CASSWTSGRFQETQYF
V gene: TRBV20-1; J gene: TRBJ2-7; D gene: NA; CDR3 protein: CSAPPSEQYF
V gene: TRBV4-2; J gene: TRBJ2-7; D gene: NA; CDR3 protein: CASSQVLLGIHEQYF
V gene: TRBV28; J gene: TRBJ1-2; D gene: NA; CDR3 protein: CASRRPYGSLYGYTF
V gene: TRBV7-9; J gene: TRBJ2-7; D gene: NA; CDR3 protein: CASTPKVARGEQYF
V gene: TRBV28; J gene: TRBJ2-7; D gene: TRBD2; CDR3 protein: CASRPGLAVNEQYF
V gene: TRBV7-9; J gene: TRBJ1-1; D gene: NA; CDR3 protein: CASSYSPQDTEAFF
V gene: TRBV7-2; J gene: TRBJ1-4; D gene: NA; CDR3 protein: CASAWGGTNEKLFF
V gene: TRBV9; J gene: TRBJ2-3; D gene: NA; CDR3 protein: CASSPRTGTDTQYF
V gene: TRBV2; J gene: TRBJ2-3; D gene: NA; CDR3 protein: CASSDRGTDTQYF
V gene: TRBV18; J gene: TRBJ1-2; D gene: NA; CDR3 protein: CASFQQGIYGYTF
V gene: TRBV27; J gene: TRBJ2-5; D gene: TRBD1; CDR3 protein: CASSQTRQGRVETQYF
V gene: TRBV28; J gene: TRBJ2-5; D gene: NA; CDR3 protein: CASSSGPETQYF
V gene: TRBV6-1; J gene: TRBJ2-7; D gene: TRBD2; CDR3 protein: CASSERGGVLGSYEQYF